This T cell receptor beta chain was sequenced in a study of beta chain features in type 1 diabetes. Whole-study context: No age, gender or cell yield differences were seen between patients and healthy donors. Study-level points and caveats: The influence of HLA type on TCRB rearrangement stayed undetermined. Reduced insertions and increased deletions marked VDJ junctions in type 1 diabetes patients. Shortening that was moderate but significant affected the TCRB CDR3s of Type 1 diabetes patients in all four CD4+ subsets.

The sequenced template was cDNA made from the entire isolated RNA. Sequencing was performed with immunoSEQ multiplex PCR; in TCRdb, only in-frame clones are kept and a portion is missing. The sample holds 300,000 to 400,000 clones, about a tenth seen once. Stem cell-like memory, regulatory, central memory and naive CD4+ cells were sorted via CD45RO/CCR7/CD25/CD127/CD95/CD27. The CDR3 consists of 15 residues. Germline CDR1 WSHSY, CDR2 SAAADI. The V and J ends lost 2 bases and 6 bases respectively, with 16 bases between them. This clone was seen only a few times. The antigen remains undetermined. This TCR derives from a man aged 25 to 40 with type 1 diabetes. J is TRBJ2-5 and V is TRBV10-2; D is unclear. Sample: central memory CD4+ T cells from blood. The CDR3 DNA reads TGCGCCAGCAGTGAGGTAGCCGCAACTACCAAGACCCAGTACTTC. This translates into CASSEVAATTKTQYF.